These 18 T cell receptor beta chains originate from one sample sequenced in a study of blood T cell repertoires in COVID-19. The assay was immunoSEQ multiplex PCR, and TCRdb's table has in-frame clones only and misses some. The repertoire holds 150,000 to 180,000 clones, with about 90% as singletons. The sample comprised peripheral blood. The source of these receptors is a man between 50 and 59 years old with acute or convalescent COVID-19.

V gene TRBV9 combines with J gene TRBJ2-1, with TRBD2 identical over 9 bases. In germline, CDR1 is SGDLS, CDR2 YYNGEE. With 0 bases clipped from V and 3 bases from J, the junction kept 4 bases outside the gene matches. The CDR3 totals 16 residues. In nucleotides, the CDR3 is TGTGCCAGCAGCGTAGGACTAGCGGAGGACTACAATGAGCAGTTCTTC. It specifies CASSVGLAEDYNEQFF.

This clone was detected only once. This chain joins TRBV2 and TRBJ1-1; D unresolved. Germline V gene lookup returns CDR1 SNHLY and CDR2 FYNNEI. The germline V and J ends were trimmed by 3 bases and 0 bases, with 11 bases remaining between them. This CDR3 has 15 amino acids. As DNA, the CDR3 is TGTGCCAGCAGTGAGGAGGCGTATCTGAACACTGAAGCTTTCTTT. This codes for CASSEEAYLNTEAFF.

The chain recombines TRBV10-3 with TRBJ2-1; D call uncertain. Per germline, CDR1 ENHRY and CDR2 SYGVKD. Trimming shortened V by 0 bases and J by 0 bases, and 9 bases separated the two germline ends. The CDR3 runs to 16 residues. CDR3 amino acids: CAISESGRSSYNEQFF. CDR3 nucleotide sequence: TGTGCCATCAGTGAGTCCGGTAGGAGCTCCTACAATGAGCAGTTCTTC.

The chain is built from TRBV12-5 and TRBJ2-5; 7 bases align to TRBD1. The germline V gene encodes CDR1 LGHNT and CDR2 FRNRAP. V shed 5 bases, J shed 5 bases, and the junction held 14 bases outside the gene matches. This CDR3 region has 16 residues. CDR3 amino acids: CASGPTPGGEMETQYF. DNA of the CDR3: TGTGCTAGTGGTCCCACGCCAGGGGGAGAGATGGAGACCCAGTACTTC.

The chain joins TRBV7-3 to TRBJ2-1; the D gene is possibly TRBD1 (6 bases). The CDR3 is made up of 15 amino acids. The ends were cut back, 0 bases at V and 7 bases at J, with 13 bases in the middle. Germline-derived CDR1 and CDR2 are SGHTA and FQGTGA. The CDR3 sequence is CASSLTAQGVNEQFF. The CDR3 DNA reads TGTGCCAGCAGCTTAACGGCACAGGGTGTGAATGAGCAGTTCTTC.

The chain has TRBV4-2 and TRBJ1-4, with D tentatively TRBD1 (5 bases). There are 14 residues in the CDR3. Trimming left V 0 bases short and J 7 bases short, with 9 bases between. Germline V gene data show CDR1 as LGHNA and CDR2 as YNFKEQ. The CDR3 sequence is CASSQEAGREKLFF. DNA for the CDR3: TGTGCCAGCAGCCAAGAGGCAGGGCGTGAAAAACTGTTTTTT.

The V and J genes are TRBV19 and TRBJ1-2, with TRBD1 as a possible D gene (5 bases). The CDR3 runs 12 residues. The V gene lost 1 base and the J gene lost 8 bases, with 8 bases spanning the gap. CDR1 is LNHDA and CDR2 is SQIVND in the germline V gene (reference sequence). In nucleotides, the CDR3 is TGTGCCAGTAGTATAGGGGGCCTGGGCTACACCTTC. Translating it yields CASSIGGLGYTF.

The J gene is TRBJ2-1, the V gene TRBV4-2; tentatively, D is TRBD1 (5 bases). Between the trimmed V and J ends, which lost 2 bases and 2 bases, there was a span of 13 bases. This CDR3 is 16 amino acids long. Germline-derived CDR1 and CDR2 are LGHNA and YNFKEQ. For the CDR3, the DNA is TGTGCCAGCAGCCAATCCGACAGCCTAACCTACAATGAGCAGTTCTTC. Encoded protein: CASSQSDSLTYNEQFF.

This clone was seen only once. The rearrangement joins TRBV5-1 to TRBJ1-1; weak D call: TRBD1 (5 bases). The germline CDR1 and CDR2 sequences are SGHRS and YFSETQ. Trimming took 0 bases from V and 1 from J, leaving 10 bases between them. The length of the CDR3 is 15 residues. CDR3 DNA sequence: TGCGCCAGCAGCTTGGTAGGGGACTCGAACACTGAAGCTTTCTTT. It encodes CASSLVGDSNTEAFF.

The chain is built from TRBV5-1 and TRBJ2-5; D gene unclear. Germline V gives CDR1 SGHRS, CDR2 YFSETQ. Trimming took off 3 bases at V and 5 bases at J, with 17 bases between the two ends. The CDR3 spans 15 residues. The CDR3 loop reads CASSSYDGLVETQYF. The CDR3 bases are TGCGCCAGCAGCTCCTATGACGGGTTAGTGGAGACCCAGTACTTC.

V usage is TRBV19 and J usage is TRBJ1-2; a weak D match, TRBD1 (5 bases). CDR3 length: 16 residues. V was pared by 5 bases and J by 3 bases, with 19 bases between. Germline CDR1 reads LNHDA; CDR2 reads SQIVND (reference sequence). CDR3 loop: CASSHWTRQIDYGYTF. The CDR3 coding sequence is TGTGCCAGTAGTCACTGGACACGTCAAATCGACTATGGCTACACCTTC.

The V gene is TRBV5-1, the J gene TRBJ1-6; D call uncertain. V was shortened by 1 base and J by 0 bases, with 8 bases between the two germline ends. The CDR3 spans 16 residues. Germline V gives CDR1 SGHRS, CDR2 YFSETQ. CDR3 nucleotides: TGCGCCAGCAGCTTGTCGGTTTACTCCTATAATTCACCCCTCCACTTT. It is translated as CASSLSVYSYNSPLHF. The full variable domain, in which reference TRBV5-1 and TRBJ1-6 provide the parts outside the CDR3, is KAGVTQTPRYLIKTRGQQVTLSCSPISGHRSVSWYQQTPGQGLQFLFEYFSETQRNKGNFPGRFSGRQFSNSRSEMNVSTLELGDSALYLCASSLSVYSYNSPLHFGNGTRLTVT.

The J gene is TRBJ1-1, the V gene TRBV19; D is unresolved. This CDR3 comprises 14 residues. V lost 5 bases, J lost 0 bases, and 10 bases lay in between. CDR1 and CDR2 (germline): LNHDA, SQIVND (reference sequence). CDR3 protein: CASSQGGMNTEAFF. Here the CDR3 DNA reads TGTGCCAGTAGTCAAGGAGGGATGAACACTGAAGCTTTCTTT.

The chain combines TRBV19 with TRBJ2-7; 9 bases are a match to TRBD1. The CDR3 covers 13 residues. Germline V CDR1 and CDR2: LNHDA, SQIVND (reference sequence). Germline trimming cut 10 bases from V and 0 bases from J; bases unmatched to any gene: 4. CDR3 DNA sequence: TGTGCCACCGGGACAGGGAGCTCCTACGAGCAGTACTTC. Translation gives CATGTGSSYEQYF.

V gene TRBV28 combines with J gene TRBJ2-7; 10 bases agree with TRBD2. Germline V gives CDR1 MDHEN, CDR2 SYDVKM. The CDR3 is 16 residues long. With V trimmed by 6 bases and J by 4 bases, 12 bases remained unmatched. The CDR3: CASSPLRAGGKYEQYF. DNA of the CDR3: TGTGCCAGCAGCCCCCTTAGAGCGGGAGGGAAATACGAGCAGTACTTC.

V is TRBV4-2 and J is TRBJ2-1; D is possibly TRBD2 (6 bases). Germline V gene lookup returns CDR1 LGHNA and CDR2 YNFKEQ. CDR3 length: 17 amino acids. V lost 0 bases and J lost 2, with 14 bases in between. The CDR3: CASSQERGRGTYNEQFF. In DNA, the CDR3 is TGTGCCAGCAGCCAAGAGAGGGGCCGGGGGACCTACAATGAGCAGTTCTTC.

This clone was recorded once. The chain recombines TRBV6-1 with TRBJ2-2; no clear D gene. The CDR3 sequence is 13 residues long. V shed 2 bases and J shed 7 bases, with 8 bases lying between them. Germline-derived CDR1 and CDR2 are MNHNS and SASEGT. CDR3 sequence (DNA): TGTGCCAGCAGTGAAATCAGTTACGGGGAGCTGTTTTTT. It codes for CASSEISYGELFF.

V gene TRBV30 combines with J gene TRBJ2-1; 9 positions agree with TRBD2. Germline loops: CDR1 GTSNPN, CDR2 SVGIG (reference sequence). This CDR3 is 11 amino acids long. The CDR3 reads CACGGAVEQFF. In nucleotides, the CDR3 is TGTGCTTGCGGGGGGGCCGTTGAGCAGTTCTTC.